This T cell receptor beta chain came from a study of blood T cell repertoires in COVID-19. About the research overall: Material from acute and convalescent COVID-19 was sourced from the United States, Italy and Spain.

In the source study's methods: Scientists estimated how many nucleated cells there were by amplifying reference gene primers. Assay: immunoSEQ multiplex PCR; the TCRdb copy retains only in-frame clones and omits some. V and J calls and clone size are copied from that table; D and trimming were computed from the DNA. The table records 200,000 to 250,000 clones, around 88% of them present only once. CDR3 length: 12 amino acids. In germline, CDR1 is DFQATT, CDR2 SNEGSKA (reference sequence). Deletions cut 3 bases from V and 11 bases from J, with 16 bases between. Membership in each cohort depended on participant-reported clinical history.

Sample: PBMCs or T cells enriched from blood (not recorded which). The receptor was derived from a woman aged 50 to 60 with acute COVID-19. The V gene is TRBV20-1, the J gene TRBJ1-1; D not resolved. CDR3 amino acids: CSASGPAGVAFF. The CDR3 DNA reads TGCAGTGCTAGTGGACCAGCCGGGGTGGCTTTCTTT.